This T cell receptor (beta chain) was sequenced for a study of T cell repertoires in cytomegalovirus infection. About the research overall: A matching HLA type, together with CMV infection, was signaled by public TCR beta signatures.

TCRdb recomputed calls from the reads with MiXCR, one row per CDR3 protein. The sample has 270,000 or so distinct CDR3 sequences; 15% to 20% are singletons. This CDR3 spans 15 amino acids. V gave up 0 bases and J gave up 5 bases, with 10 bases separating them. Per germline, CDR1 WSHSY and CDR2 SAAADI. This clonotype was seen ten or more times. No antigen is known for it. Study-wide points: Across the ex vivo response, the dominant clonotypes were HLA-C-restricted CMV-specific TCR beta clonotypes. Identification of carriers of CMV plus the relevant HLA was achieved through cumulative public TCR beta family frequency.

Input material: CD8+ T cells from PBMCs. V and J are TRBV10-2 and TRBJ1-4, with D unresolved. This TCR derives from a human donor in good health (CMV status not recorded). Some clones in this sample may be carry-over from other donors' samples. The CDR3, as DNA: TGCGCCAGCAGTGAGTCATCCGCGCCGAATGAAAAACTGTTTTTT. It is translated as CASSESSAPNEKLFF.